These 15 T cell receptor beta chains were sequenced from one sample in a study of technical replicates of blood from a few donors. TCRdb keeps only in-frame clones here, not all; method: immunoSEQ multiplex PCR. The data show over 65,000 clones, roughly 98% seen once. Sequences were obtained from T cells isolated from PBMCs. These receptors all stem from a human donor in good health.

The table lists this clone with a count of one. The chain has TRBV30 and TRBJ2-1; D not certain. This CDR3 is 12 amino acids long. The V and J ends lost 6 bases and 7 bases respectively, with 13 bases between them. Germline assignment: CDR1 GTSNPN and CDR2 SVGIG (reference sequence). The CDR3 DNA sequence: TGTGCCTGTCGACCCATCGGGAATGAGCAGTTCTTC. Its translation: CACRPIGNEQFF.

This clone was recorded once. CDR3 in amino acids: CASSPGEGVWETQYF. In nucleotides, the CDR3 is TGTGCCAGCTCACCAGGAGAAGGGGTTTGGGAGACCCAGTACTTC. The V gene is TRBV18, the J gene TRBJ2-5; D may be TRBD1 (5 bases). This CDR3 is 15 amino acids long. Between the trimmed V and J ends, which lost 2 bases and 5 bases, there was a span of 15 bases. The germline gives CDR1 KGHSH, CDR2 LQKENI. The whole variable domain, remainder taken from reference TRBV18 and TRBJ2-5, is NAGVMQNPRHLVRRRGQEARLRCSPMKGHSHVYWYRQLPEEGLKFMVYLQKENIIDESGMPKERFSAEFPKEGPSILRIQQVVRGDSAAYFCASSPGEGVWETQYFGPGTRLLVL.

This chain connects TRBV2 to TRBJ1-5; unclear D gene. Per the germline V gene, CDR1 is SNHLY and CDR2 is FYNNEI. This CDR3 is 14 amino acids long. Between the trimmed V and J ends, which lost 2 bases and 4 bases, there was a span of 9 bases. As DNA, the CDR3 is TGTGCCAGCAGTGAACGGGGTCGTAATCAGCCCCAGCATTTT. Translating gives CASSERGRNQPQHF.

The chain links TRBV11-2 to TRBJ2-3, with D tentatively TRBD1 (5 bases). The CDR3 is 17 amino acids. The germline V gene encodes CDR1 SGHAT and CDR2 FQNNGV. V shed 5 bases and J shed 0 bases, with 18 bases lying between them. CDR3 nucleotide sequence: TGTGCCAGCAGCCGGATTGGAAGACAGACTAGCACAGATACGCAGTATTTT. This sequence encodes CASSRIGRQTSTDTQYF.

V and J are TRBV4-2 and TRBJ2-5; D gene uncertain. The germline V gene has CDR1 LGHNA and CDR2 YNFKEQ. This CDR3 spans 13 amino acids. V was pared by 4 bases and J by 2 bases, with 8 bases between. The DNA of the CDR3 is TGTGCCAGCAGCCTACAGTTACAAGAGACCCAGTACTTC. Translated, it gives CASSLQLQETQYF.

This chain links TRBV27 with TRBJ2-2, with D possibly TRBD2 on 5 matching bases. This CDR3 spans 13 amino acids. Trimming removed 3 bases from V and 4 bases from J, with 6 bases in between. Germline assignment: CDR1 MNHEY and CDR2 SMNVEV (reference sequence). The chain's CDR3 is CASSFGGTGELFF. CDR3 bases: TGTGCCAGCAGTTTTGGAGGCACCGGGGAGCTGTTTTTT.

This rearrangement joins TRBV6-1 to TRBJ1-4; a possible D gene is TRBD1 (5 bases). From germline, CDR1 is MNHNS and CDR2 SASEGT. V shed 3 bases and J shed 0 bases, with 8 bases lying between them. CDR3 size: 15 residues. CDR3 DNA: TGTGCCAGCAGTGAGGGGCAGACAACTAATGAAAAACTGTTTTTT. The encoded protein is CASSEGQTTNEKLFF.

The chain joins TRBV11-2 to TRBJ1-2, with no clear D. CDR1 is SGHAT, CDR2 FQNNGV, per germline. The V end was cut by 1 base, the J end by 7 bases, with 16 bases between. The CDR3 has 15 residues. The chain's CDR3 is CASSLGAALWSGYTF. The CDR3 region has the DNA TGTGCCAGCAGCTTAGGAGCGGCCCTTTGGAGTGGCTACACCTTC.

The CDR3 reads CASSLEGQGETQYF. For the CDR3, the DNA is TGCGCCAGCAGCTTGGAAGGACAGGGTGAGACCCAGTACTTC. This rearrangement joins TRBV5-1 to TRBJ2-5; 8 bases fit TRBD1. Per germline, CDR1 SGHRS and CDR2 YFSETQ. V shed 0 bases, J shed 5 bases, and the junction held 3 bases outside the gene matches. The CDR3 length is 14 residues.

The V call is TRBV5-1, the J call TRBJ1-1, with D possibly matching TRBD1 (6 bases). This CDR3 is 13 amino acids long. The germline V gene has CDR1 SGHRS and CDR2 YFSETQ. V gave up 5 bases and J gave up 3 bases, with 11 bases separating them. In DNA, the CDR3 is TGCGCCAGCAGTCGACAGGAGGACACTGAAGCTTTCTTT. It codes for CASSRQEDTEAFF.

The CDR3 protein is CASSSGDRENTEAFF. The CDR3 DNA sequence: TGTGCCAGCAGCAGTGGGGACAGGGAGAACACTGAAGCTTTCTTT. The chain recombines TRBV9 with TRBJ1-1; 9 bases are a match to TRBD1. This CDR3 comprises 15 residues. The germline gives CDR1 SGDLS, CDR2 YYNGEE. The trim removed 4 bases at V and 1 base at J, leaving 5 bases unmatched. Using reference TRBV9 and TRBJ1-1 for the parts outside the CDR3, the full variable domain is DSGVTQTPKHLITATGQRVTLRCSPRSGDLSVYWYQQSLDQGLQFLIQYYNGEERAKGNILERFSAQQFPDLHSELNLSSLELGDSALYFCASSSGDRENTEAFFGQGTRLTVV.

The V gene is TRBV7-3, the J gene TRBJ2-1; D is possibly TRBD2 (5 bases). V lost 2 bases to trimming and J lost 5 bases, with 10 bases between them. This CDR3 is 14 amino acids long. Germline CDR1 SGHTA, CDR2 FQGTGA. The CDR3 DNA follows: TGTGCCAGCAGCTTAGGAATAGCGAACAATGAGCAGTTCTTC. Encoded protein: CASSLGIANNEQFF.

The chain recombines TRBV7-9 with TRBJ2-7, with D perhaps TRBD1 (6 bases). There are 11 residues in the CDR3. Germline assignment: CDR1 SEHNR and CDR2 FQNEAQ (reference sequence). Trimming took 1 base from V and 10 from J, leaving 8 bases between them. Here the CDR3 reads CASSLGTDQYF. DNA for the CDR3: TGTGCCAGCAGCTTAGGGACAGATCAGTACTTC.

V usage is TRBV11-2 and J usage is TRBJ1-6; possible D gene TRBD1, 6 bases. Germline values: CDR1 SGHAT, CDR2 FQNNGV. This CDR3 is 16 amino acids long. Trimming cost V 5 bases and J 7 bases, with 18 bases left between them. The CDR3 is CASSLIPGTFNSPLHF. CDR3 DNA: TGTGCCAGCAGCCTTATTCCCGGGACATTCAATTCACCCCTCCACTTT. Together with reference TRBV11-2 and TRBJ1-6, the CDR3 gives the full variable domain: EAGVAQSPRYKIIEKRQSVAFWCNPISGHATLYWYQQILGQGPKLLIQFQNNGVVDDSQLPKDRFSAERLKGVDSTLKIQPAKLEDSAVYLCASSLIPGTFNSPLHFGNGTRLTVT.

The chain carries TRBV9 and TRBJ2-7; the match to TRBD1 covers 9 bases. This CDR3 comprises 15 residues. Germline trimming cut 3 bases from V and 0 bases from J; bases unmatched to any gene: 4. From germline, CDR1 is SGDLS and CDR2 YYNGEE. The CDR3 DNA reads as TGTGCCAGCAGCGCGGGACAGGGAAGCTCCTACGAGCAGTACTTC. Encoded protein: CASSAGQGSSYEQYF.